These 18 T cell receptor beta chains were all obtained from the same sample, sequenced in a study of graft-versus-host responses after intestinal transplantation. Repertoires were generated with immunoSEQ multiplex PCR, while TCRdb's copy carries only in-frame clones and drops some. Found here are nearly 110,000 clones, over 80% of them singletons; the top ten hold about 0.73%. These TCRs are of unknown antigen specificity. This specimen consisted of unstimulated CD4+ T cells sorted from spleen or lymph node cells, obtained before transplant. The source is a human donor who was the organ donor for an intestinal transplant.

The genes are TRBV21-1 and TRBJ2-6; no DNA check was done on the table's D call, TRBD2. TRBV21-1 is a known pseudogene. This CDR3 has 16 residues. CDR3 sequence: CASSTGGLSGANVLTF. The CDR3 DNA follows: TGTGCCAGCAGCACTGGAGGACTCTCTGGGGCCAACGTCCTGACTTTC.

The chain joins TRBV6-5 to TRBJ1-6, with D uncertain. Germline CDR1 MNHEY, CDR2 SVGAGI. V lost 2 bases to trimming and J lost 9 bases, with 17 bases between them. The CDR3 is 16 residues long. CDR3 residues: CASSYGPPHLRSPLHF. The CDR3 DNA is TGTGCCAGCAGTTACGGGCCTCCCCACTTACGTTCACCCCTCCACTTT.

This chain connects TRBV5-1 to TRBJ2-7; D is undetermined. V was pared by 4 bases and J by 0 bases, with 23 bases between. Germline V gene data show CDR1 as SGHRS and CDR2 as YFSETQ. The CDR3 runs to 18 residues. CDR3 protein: CASSPRLPTVRASYEQYF. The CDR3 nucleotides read TGCGCCAGCAGCCCCCGTCTCCCCACGGTTAGGGCCTCCTACGAGCAGTACTTC.

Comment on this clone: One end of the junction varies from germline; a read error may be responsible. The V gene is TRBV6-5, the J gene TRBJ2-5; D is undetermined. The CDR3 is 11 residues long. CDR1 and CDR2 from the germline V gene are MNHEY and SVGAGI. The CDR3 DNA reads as TGTGCCATCAGTGAAAGGGAGACCCAGTACTTC. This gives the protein CAISERETQYF.

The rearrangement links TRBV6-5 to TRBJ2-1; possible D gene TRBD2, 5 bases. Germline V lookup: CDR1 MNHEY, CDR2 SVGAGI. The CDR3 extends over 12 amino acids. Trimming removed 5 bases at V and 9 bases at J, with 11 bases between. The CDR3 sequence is CASSPARGEQFF. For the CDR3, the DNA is TGTGCCAGCAGTCCGGCTCGGGGTGAGCAGTTCTTC.

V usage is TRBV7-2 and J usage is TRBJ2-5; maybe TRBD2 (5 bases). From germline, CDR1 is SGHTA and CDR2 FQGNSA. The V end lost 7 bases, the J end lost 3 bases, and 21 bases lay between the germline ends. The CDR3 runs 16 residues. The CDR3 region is CASTLRVFGGEETQYF. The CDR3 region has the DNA TGTGCCAGCACCCTAAGGGTATTCGGAGGAGAAGAGACCCAGTACTTC.

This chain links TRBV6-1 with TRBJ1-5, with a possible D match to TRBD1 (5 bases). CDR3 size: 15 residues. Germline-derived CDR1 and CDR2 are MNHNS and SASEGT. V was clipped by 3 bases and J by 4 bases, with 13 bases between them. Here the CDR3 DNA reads TGTGCCAGCAGTGACTGGGGGAGGGGAAATCAGCCCCAGCATTTT. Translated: CASSDWGRGNQPQHF.

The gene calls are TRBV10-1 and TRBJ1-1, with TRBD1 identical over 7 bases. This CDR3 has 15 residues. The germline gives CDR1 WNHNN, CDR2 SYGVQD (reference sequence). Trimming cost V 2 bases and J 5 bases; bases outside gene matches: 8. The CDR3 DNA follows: TGCGCCAGCAGTGAGGCGACAGGGTCGGGTACTGAAGCTTTCTTT. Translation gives CASSEATGSGTEAFF.

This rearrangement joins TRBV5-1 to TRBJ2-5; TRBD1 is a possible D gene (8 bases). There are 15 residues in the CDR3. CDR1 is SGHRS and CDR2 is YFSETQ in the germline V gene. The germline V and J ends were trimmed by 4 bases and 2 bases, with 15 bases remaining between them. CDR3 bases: TGCGCCAGCAGCCGAACAGGGGGAGGGCAAGAGACCCAGTACTTC. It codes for CASSRTGGGQETQYF.

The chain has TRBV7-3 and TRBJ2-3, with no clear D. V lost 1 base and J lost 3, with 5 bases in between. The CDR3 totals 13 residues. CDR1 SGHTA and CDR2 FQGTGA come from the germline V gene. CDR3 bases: TGTGCCAGCAGCTTAAGTCGGACAGATACGCAGTATTTT. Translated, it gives CASSLSRTDTQYF. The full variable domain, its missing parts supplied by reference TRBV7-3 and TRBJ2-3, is GAGVSQTPSNKVTEKGKYVELRCDPISGHTALYWYRQSLGQGPEFLIYFQGTGAADDSGLPNDRFFAVRPEGSVSTLKIQRTERGDSAVYLCASSLSRTDTQYFGPGTRLTVL.

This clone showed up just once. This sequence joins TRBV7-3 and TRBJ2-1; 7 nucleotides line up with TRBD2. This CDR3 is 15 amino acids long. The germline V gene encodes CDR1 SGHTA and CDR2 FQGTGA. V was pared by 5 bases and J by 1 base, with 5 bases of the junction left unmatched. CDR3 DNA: TGTGCCAGCAGCCCAGGGACTACGTCCTACAATGAGCAGTTCTTC. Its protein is CASSPGTTSYNEQFF.

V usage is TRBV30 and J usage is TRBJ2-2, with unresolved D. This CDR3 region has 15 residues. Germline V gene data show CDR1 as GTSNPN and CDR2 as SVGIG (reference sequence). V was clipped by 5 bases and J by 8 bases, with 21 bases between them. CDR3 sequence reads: CAWLMASPLVGELFF. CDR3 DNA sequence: TGTGCCTGGTTAATGGCATCCCCACTTGTGGGGGAGCTGTTTTTT.

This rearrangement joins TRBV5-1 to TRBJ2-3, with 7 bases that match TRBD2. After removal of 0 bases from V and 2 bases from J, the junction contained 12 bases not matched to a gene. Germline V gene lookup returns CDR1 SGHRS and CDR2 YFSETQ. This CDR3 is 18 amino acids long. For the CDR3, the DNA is TGCGCCAGCAGCTTGGCGTCTAGCGGTATCTTGACCACAGATACGCAGTATTTT. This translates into CASSLASSGILTTDTQYF.

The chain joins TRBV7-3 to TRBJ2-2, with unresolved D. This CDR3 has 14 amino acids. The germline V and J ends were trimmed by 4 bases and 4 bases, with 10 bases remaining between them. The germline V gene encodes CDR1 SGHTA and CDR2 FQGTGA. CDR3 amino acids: CASSSRALTGELFF. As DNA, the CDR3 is TGTGCCAGCAGCTCAAGGGCCCTCACCGGGGAGCTGTTTTTT.

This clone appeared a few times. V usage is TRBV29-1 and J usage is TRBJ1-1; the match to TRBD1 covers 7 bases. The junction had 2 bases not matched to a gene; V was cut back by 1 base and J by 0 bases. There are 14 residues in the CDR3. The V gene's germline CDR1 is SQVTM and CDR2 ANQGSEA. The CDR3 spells CSVEGQGMNTEAFF. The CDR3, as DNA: TGCAGCGTTGAAGGACAGGGCATGAACACTGAAGCTTTCTTT.

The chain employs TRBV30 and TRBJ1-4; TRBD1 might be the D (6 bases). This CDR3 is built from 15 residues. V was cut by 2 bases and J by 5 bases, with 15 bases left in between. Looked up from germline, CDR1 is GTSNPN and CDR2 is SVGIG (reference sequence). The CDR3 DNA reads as TGTGCCTGGAGTTCGGGACATTCGGGCAATGAAAAACTGTTTTTT. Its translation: CAWSSGHSGNEKLFF. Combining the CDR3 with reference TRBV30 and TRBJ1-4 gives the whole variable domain SQTIHQWPATLVQPVGSPLSLECTVEGTSNPNLYWYRQAAGRGLQLLFYSVGIGQISSEVPQNLSASRPQDRQFILSSKKLLLSDSGFYLCAWSSGHSGNEKLFFGSGTQLSVL.

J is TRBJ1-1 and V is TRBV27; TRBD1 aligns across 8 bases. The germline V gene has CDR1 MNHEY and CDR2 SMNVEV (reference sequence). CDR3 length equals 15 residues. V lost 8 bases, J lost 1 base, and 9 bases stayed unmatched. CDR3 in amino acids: CASAGAGTGNTEAFF. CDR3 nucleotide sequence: TGTGCCAGCGCGGGGGCCGGGACAGGGAACACTGAAGCTTTCTTT.

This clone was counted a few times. This CDR3 is CASLGSGVNTEAFF. CDR3 coding DNA: TGTGCCAGCTTAGGGAGTGGGGTGAACACTGAAGCTTTCTTT. V gene TRBV7-9 combines with J gene TRBJ1-1, with unresolved D. The CDR3 has 14 residues. CDR1 and CDR2 (germline): SEHNR, FQNEAQ (reference sequence). V lost 8 bases to trimming and J lost 0 bases, with 13 bases between them.